Reported below is one TCR beta chain. Antigen: not known. This sample is drawn from a study of shared clonotypes between healthy human individuals. Study outcomes and limitations: Inspection by rarefaction showed sorted-subset sequencing to be incomplete despite large depth. Clonotype sharing among donors, it was expected, would be affected by sequencing depth.

The CDR3 has 15 amino acids. Per the germline V gene, CDR1 is MNHEY and CDR2 is SVGAGI. V lost 8 bases and J lost 1, with 15 bases in between. Deep-level running was used for the assay. The DNA input per sorted-subset replicate PCR was roughly 180 ng, corresponding to some 27,000 T cell genomes. Profiled with immunoSEQ multiplex PCR; TCRdb holds only in-frame clones, not every one. Found here are some 2,100,000 clones, 90% to 96% of them singletons; the top ten hold more than 0.1%. The chain couples TRBV6-5 to TRBJ1-5, with D unclear. Sequenced input: naive CD4+ T cells sorted from blood. Subset given: CD45RA+ positively selected. This sequence originates from a man younger than 35 in good health. CDR3 bases: TGTGCCAGCGGAGAGGGTATCGCCAGCAATCAGCCCCAGCATTTT. Protein product: CASGEGIASNQPQHF.